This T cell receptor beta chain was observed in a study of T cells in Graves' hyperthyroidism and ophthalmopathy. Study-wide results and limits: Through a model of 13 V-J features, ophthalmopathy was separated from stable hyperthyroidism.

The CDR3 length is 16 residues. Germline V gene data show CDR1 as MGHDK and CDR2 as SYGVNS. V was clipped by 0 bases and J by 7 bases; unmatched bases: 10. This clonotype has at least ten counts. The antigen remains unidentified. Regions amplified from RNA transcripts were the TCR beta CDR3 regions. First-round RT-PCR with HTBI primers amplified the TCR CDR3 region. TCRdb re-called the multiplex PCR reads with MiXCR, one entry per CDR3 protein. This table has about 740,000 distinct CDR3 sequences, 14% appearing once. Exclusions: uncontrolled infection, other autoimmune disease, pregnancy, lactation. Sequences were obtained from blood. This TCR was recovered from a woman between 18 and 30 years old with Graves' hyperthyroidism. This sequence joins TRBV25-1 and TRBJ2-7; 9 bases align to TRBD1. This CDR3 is CASSEYGNRGQVEQYF. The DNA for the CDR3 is TGTGCCAGCAGTGAATATGGGAACAGGGGGCAGGTTGAGCAGTACTTC.